The 12 T cell receptor beta chains below come from one sample, sequenced in a study of T cells in localized non-small cell lung cancer. Sequencing was performed with immunoSEQ multiplex PCR; in TCRdb, only in-frame clones are kept and a portion is missing. Among approximately 41,000 clones listed, about 86% were seen once. The sample was peripheral blood, taken before any cancer treatment. The receptor set was obtained from a woman between 18 and 55 years old with stage III lung adenocarcinoma.

This chain connects TRBV25-1 to TRBJ2-1, with 8 bases aligning to TRBD1. The CDR3 runs 12 residues. Trimming took 7 bases from V and 6 from J; bases not matched to a gene: 2. Per germline, CDR1 MGHDK and CDR2 SYGVNS. The CDR3 here is CASNQGANEQFF. The DNA of the CDR3 is TGTGCCAGCAACCAGGGGGCCAATGAGCAGTTCTTC.

The chain has TRBV7-2 and TRBJ2-3; the match to TRBD1 covers 9 bases. This CDR3 has 14 residues. J was trimmed by 5 bases and V by 6 bases; bases with no gene match: 6. Per the germline V gene, CDR1 is SGHTA and CDR2 is FQGNSA. The CDR3 protein is CASRPTGGIDTQYF. CDR3 DNA sequence: TGTGCCAGCAGACCGACAGGGGGAATAGATACGCAGTATTTT. Complete variable domain (other parts from reference TRBV7-2 and TRBJ2-3): GAGVSQSPSNKVTEKGKDVELRCDPISGHTALYWYRQSLGQGLEFLIYFQGNSAPDKSGLPSDRFSAERTGGSVSTLTIQRTQQEDSAVYLCASRPTGGIDTQYFGPGTRLTVL.

V usage is TRBV15 and J usage is TRBJ1-6, with TRBD1 identical over 12 bases. Germline CDR1 is LNHNV and CDR2 is YYDKDF (reference sequence). Trimming cost V 5 bases and J 10 bases; bases outside gene matches: 12. The CDR3 spans 17 residues. The CDR3 region is CATSGRDRGRVGSPLHF. CDR3 DNA sequence: TGTGCCACCAGCGGGAGGGACAGGGGGCGAGTTGGATCACCCCTCCACTTT.

This clone has just one count. The chain joins TRBV9 to TRBJ2-3, with no clear D. Trimming took off 0 bases at V and 4 bases at J, with 15 bases between the two ends. The CDR3 contains 16 residues. The V gene's germline CDR1 is SGDLS and CDR2 YYNGEE. The CDR3 reads CASSVAPGLQADTQYF. The CDR3 region has the DNA TGTGCCAGCAGCGTAGCCCCAGGATTGCAGGCAGATACGCAGTATTTT. Supplemented by reference TRBV9 and TRBJ2-3, the full variable domain reads DSGVTQTPKHLITATGQRVTLRCSPRSGDLSVYWYQQSLDQGLQFLIQYYNGEERAKGNILERFSAQQFPDLHSELNLSSLELGDSALYFCASSVAPGLQADTQYFGPGTRLTVL.

J is TRBJ1-1 and V is TRBV13; a weak D match, TRBD1 (5 bases). V lost 7 bases to trimming and J lost 6 bases, with 9 bases between them. The germline CDR1 and CDR2 sequences are PRHDT and FYEKMQ (reference sequence). There are 11 residues in the CDR3. The CDR3 reads CASIWGAEAFF. CDR3 sequence (DNA): TGTGCCAGCATTTGGGGGGCTGAAGCTTTCTTT.

The rearrangement links TRBV11-3 to TRBJ2-2; D remains ambiguous. Germline V gene sequence: CDR1 SGHNT, CDR2 YENEEA. CDR3 size: 12 residues. The germline V and J ends were trimmed by 8 bases and 5 bases, with 9 bases remaining between them. In nucleotides, the CDR3 is TGTGCCAGCGCCGACGAAACCGGGGAGCTGTTTTTT. Translation gives CASADETGELFF.

The chain links TRBV5-5 to TRBJ2-5; possibly TRBD1 for D (5 bases). Germline V lookup: CDR1 SGHKS, CDR2 YYEKEE (reference sequence). V was clipped by 1 base and J by 0 bases, with 10 bases between them. CDR3 length equals 15 residues. The DNA of the CDR3 is TGTGCCAGCAGCTTGTGGGCAGGGTACCAAGAGACCCAGTACTTC. Translating gives CASSLWAGYQETQYF.

This clone came up once. This sequence joins TRBV19 and TRBJ2-4; the D gene is possibly TRBD2 (6 bases). Trimming stripped 2 bases from V and 3 bases from J, with 17 bases between. Germline CDR1 LNHDA, CDR2 SQIVND (reference sequence). CDR3 size: 17 residues. The CDR3 sequence is CASSIHGQPGVKNIQYF. In DNA form, the CDR3 reads TGTGCCAGTAGTATACACGGTCAGCCGGGAGTCAAAAACATTCAGTACTTC.

The chain employs TRBV5-6 and TRBJ2-5, with TRBD2 as a possible D gene (5 bases). CDR1 SGHDT and CDR2 YYEEEE come from the germline V gene. Trimming removed 0 bases from V and 4 bases from J, with 16 bases in between. The CDR3 sequence is 16 residues long. CDR3 bases: TGTGCCAGCAGCTTGGAGGGTAGCGCAACACGAGAGACCCAGTACTTC. Translated: CASSLEGSATRETQYF.

This chain joins TRBV5-1 and TRBJ2-1; D possibly corresponds to TRBD1 (6 bases). Trimming cost V 0 bases and J 4 bases, with 11 bases left between them. The CDR3 runs 15 residues. From germline, CDR1 is SGHRS and CDR2 YFSETQ. CDR3: CASSLAGQEYNEQFF. The CDR3, as DNA: TGCGCCAGCAGCTTGGCGGGACAAGAATACAATGAGCAGTTCTTC.

The genes are TRBV11-2 and TRBJ2-3; D possibly corresponds to TRBD1 (5 bases). Trimming pared 2 bases from V and 2 bases from J, leaving 11 bases between. This CDR3 spans 15 amino acids. Per the germline V gene, CDR1 is SGHAT and CDR2 is FQNNGV. DNA for the CDR3: TGTGCCAGCAGCTTAAGGGGAATGAACACAGATACGCAGTATTTT. Amino acids: CASSLRGMNTDTQYF.

The chain is built from TRBV5-5 and TRBJ2-7, with unresolved D. V was pared by 2 bases and J by 0 bases, with 6 bases between. This CDR3 comprises 13 residues. Per the germline V gene, CDR1 is SGHKS and CDR2 is YYEKEE (reference sequence). In DNA, the CDR3 is TGTGCCAGCAGCTTTCGCCTCTCCTACGAGCAGTACTTC. As protein: CASSFRLSYEQYF.